The 20 T cell receptor beta chains below come from one sample, sequenced in a study of human T cells and chemical hapten exposure. Time point denoted: healthy volunteer bleed at 6 weeks. It was from unfractionated whole blood that total RNA was extracted. Via MiXCR, TCRdb re-called the RACE reads, giving one row per CDR3 protein. The table lists about 80,000 distinct CDR3 sequences, 7% to 9.5% of them singletons, with 1.5% to 2% in the top ten. Input material: whole blood. The source of these receptors is a female donor in good health. Some clones in this sample may be carry-over from other donors' samples.

As to this clonotype: A much larger clone sits a single nucleotide away, making a read error possible. V and J are TRBV5-1 and TRBJ2-3; D may be TRBD1 (6 bases). CDR3 length equals 16 residues. Germline V gene lookup returns CDR1 SGHRS and CDR2 YFSETQ. With 3 bases removed from V and 1 base from J, the gap between germline ends came to 15 bases. The CDR3 loop is CASSSGHAARTDTQYF. For the CDR3, the DNA is TGCGCCAGCAGCTCGGGACATGCGGCCCGCACAGATACGCAGTATTTT.

This clonotype was seen at least ten times. This chain connects TRBV27 to TRBJ2-3, with D hard to call. Trimming shortened V by 5 bases and J by 2 bases, and 11 bases separated the two germline ends. This CDR3 has 14 residues. CDR1 is MNHEY, CDR2 SMNVEV, per germline (reference sequence). CDR3 amino acids: CASSTRAVTDTQYF. The DNA of the CDR3 is TGTGCCAGCAGTACCCGGGCAGTCACAGATACGCAGTATTTT.

Regarding this clonotype: At one end the junction does not follow the germline gene, possibly because of a read error. The chain recombines TRBV18 with TRBJ2-7; TRBD2 aligns across 9 bases. Per germline, CDR1 KGHSH and CDR2 LQKENI. CDR3 length: 15 amino acids. The CDR3 spells CVSSPSAGGLYEQYF. The CDR3 DNA follows: TGTGTCAGCTCACCTTCAGCGGGGGGACTTTACGAGCAGTACTTC.

This clonotype was recorded at least ten times. This chain links TRBV12-3 or TRBV12-4 with TRBJ1-5, with D uncertain. The CDR3 totals 15 residues. Trimming stripped 4 bases from V and 3 bases from J, with 13 bases between. The CDR3 sequence: CASSSNGGYNQPQHF. In nucleotides, the CDR3 is TGTGCCAGCAGTTCCAATGGCGGGTACAATCAGCCCCAGCATTTT.

This clonotype was seen repeatedly, ten times or more. The gene calls are TRBV6-4 and TRBJ2-3; maybe TRBD1 (6 bases). V lost 6 bases and J 1 base, leaving 11 bases between the germline ends. In germline, CDR1 is MRHNA, CDR2 SNTAGT. The CDR3 has 14 amino acids. CDR3 in amino acids: CASSLKGGTDTQYF. CDR3 nucleotides: TGTGCCAGCAGCCTCAAGGGGGGCACAGATACGCAGTATTTT.

This clonotype appeared many times. CDR3 coding DNA: TGCAGTGCTAGTGATAGTCACTCGTACGAGCAGTACTTC. Its protein is CSASDSHSYEQYF. The chain couples TRBV20-1 to TRBJ2-7; D gene unclear. The V end was cut by 3 bases, the J end by 4 bases, with 13 bases between. Germline loops: CDR1 DFQATT, CDR2 SNEGSKA (reference sequence). CDR3 size: 13 residues.

This clonotype has a count of ten or more. The V and J genes are TRBV6-5 and TRBJ1-4; the D is unclear. The CDR3 is 15 residues long. Between the trimmed V and J ends, which lost 0 bases and 7 bases, there was a span of 12 bases. Per germline, CDR1 MNHEY and CDR2 SVGAGI. The CDR3 here is CASSYSWGIGEKLFF. The CDR3 DNA reads TGTGCCAGCAGTTACTCGTGGGGAATTGGTGAAAAACTGTTTTTT.

This clonotype occurred a few times. V gene TRBV6-5 combines with J gene TRBJ1-5, with 8 bases fitting TRBD1. Trimming removed 6 bases from V and 1 base from J; junction bases left unmatched: 5. The CDR3 contains 15 residues. Germline V gives CDR1 MNHEY, CDR2 SVGAGI. CDR3 loop: CASSADRGSNQPQHF. CDR3 in DNA: TGTGCCAGCAGCGCCGACAGGGGAAGCAATCAGCCCCAGCATTTT.

This clonotype was seen at least ten times. The chain has TRBV6-4 and TRBJ1-2, with D unresolved. CDR1 is MRHNA, CDR2 SNTAGT, per germline. The CDR3 extends over 14 amino acids. V lost 6 bases to trimming and J lost 1 base, with 12 bases between them. The CDR3 DNA follows: TGTGCCAGCAGACCGGGAGAAAATAACTATGGCTACACCTTC. This gives the protein CASRPGENNYGYTF.

V and J are TRBV6-2 or TRBV6-3 and TRBJ1-2; 9 bases are a match to TRBD1. The CDR3 covers 15 residues. Germline lookup yields CDR1 MNHEY and CDR2 SVGEGT. J was trimmed by 5 bases and V by 5 bases; bases with no gene match: 9. This CDR3 is CASSPSGQGIYGYTF. The CDR3 DNA is TGTGCCAGCAGTCCCTCCGGACAGGGGATATATGGCTACACCTTC.

There are a few counts of this clonotype. The chain recombines TRBV5-1 with TRBJ1-1; no definite D call. The CDR3 consists of 15 residues. V was pared by 3 bases and J by 1 base, with 13 bases between. Germline CDR1 SGHRS, CDR2 YFSETQ. The CDR3 protein is CASSSERLRNTEAFF. The CDR3 bases are TGCGCCAGCAGCTCTGAACGACTCAGGAACACTGAAGCTTTCTTT.

The CDR3 spells CASSRGPTAGGLSYEQYF. In DNA, the CDR3 is TGCGCCAGCAGCCGAGGACCAACGGCGGGGGGGCTTTCCTACGAGCAGTACTTC. This chain connects TRBV4-3 to TRBJ2-7, with 9 positions matching TRBD2. The V gene's germline CDR1 is LGHNA and CDR2 YSLEER. The CDR3 length is 18 residues. V lost 4 bases and J lost 1; bases outside the gene matches: 14.

This clonotype was observed at least ten times. V gene TRBV28 combines with J gene TRBJ2-5; D not resolved. The CDR3 consists of 12 residues. Trimming removed 7 bases at V and 3 bases at J, with 9 bases between. Germline V CDR1 and CDR2: MDHEN, SYDVKM. The CDR3 nucleotides read TGTGCCAGCACCCATTTAAAAGAGACCCAGTACTTC. Amino acid sequence: CASTHLKETQYF.

This clonotype was detected a few times. The chain employs TRBV7-2 and TRBJ2-2; D perhaps matches TRBD1 (5 bases). Germline CDR1 SGHTA, CDR2 FQGNSA. The CDR3 runs to 16 residues. The V end was cut by 3 bases, the J end by 4 bases, with 15 bases between. The CDR3 loop is CASSFPGLGSTGELFF. CDR3 bases: TGTGCCAGCAGCTTCCCAGGGTTAGGAAGCACCGGGGAGCTGTTTTTT.

This clonotype has just a few counts. The CDR3 region is CSVEILGQPYTF. The CDR3, as DNA: TGCAGCGTTGAAATCCTTGGACAGCCTTACACCTTC. V usage is TRBV29-1 and J usage is TRBJ1-2, with D possibly TRBD1 on 6 matching bases. Per germline, CDR1 SQVTM and CDR2 ANQGSEA. The CDR3 sequence is 12 residues long. Deletions cut 2 bases from V and 11 bases from J, with 15 bases between.

On this clonotype itself: The junction and the germline gene differ at one end; a read error may be behind it. In DNA, the CDR3 is TGTGCAAGCATCACAGCATATAGCAATCAGCCCCAGCATTTT. It encodes CASITAYSNQPQHF. V usage is TRBV28 and J usage is TRBJ1-5; D remains ambiguous. The germline gives CDR1 MDHEN, CDR2 SYDVKM. The CDR3 length is 14 residues. Full variable domain (remainder filled in from reference TRBV28 and TRBJ1-5): DVKVTQSSRYLVKRTGEKVFLECVQDMDHENMFWYRQDPGLGLRLIYFSYDVKMKEKGDIPEGYSVSREKKERFSLILESASTNQTSMYLCASITAYSNQPQHFGDGTRLSIL.

This chain uses TRBV3-1 with TRBJ2-3; D is uncertain. CDR1 is LGHDT and CDR2 is YNNKEL in the germline V gene (reference sequence). With 8 bases removed from V and 3 bases from J, the gap between germline ends came to 12 bases. CDR3 length: 13 amino acids. The CDR3 DNA reads TGTGCCAGCCGGAAGCTATTGACAGATACGCAGTATTTT. It translates to CASRKLLTDTQYF.

This clonotype was counted at least ten times. In DNA, the CDR3 is TGTGCCAGCAGCTTAAGCGGGACAGGGGGGACTGAAGCTTTCTTT. It is translated as CASSLSGTGGTEAFF. The chain is built from TRBV7-9 and TRBJ1-1, with TRBD1 identical over 11 bases. From germline, CDR1 is SEHNR and CDR2 FQNEAQ (reference sequence). V dropped 2 bases and J dropped 5; count of bases not matched to a gene: 4. CDR3 size: 15 residues.

This clonotype was observed many times. The rearrangement links TRBV10-2 to TRBJ1-5; 7 bases map to TRBD1. Per the germline V gene, CDR1 is WSHSY and CDR2 is SAAADI. This CDR3 has 14 amino acids. The V segment lost 2 bases and the J segment 7 bases; nucleotides outside the gene matches: 5. The CDR3 spells CASSERTGGQPQHF. In DNA form, the CDR3 reads TGCGCCAGCAGTGAGAGGACAGGAGGACAGCCCCAGCATTTT.

This clonotype has just a few counts. J is TRBJ1-3 and V is TRBV7-2; the D is unclear. This CDR3 is built from 15 residues. Germline-derived CDR1 and CDR2 are SGHTA and FQGNSA. Trimming removed 2 bases from V and 0 bases from J, with 8 bases in between. CDR3 sequence (DNA): TGTGCCAGCAGCTTACTGCAGAGCTCTGGAAACACCATATATTTT. The encoded protein is CASSLLQSSGNTIYF. Complete variable domain (other parts from reference TRBV7-2 and TRBJ1-3): GAGVSQSPSNKVTEKGKDVELRCDPISGHTALYWYRQSLGQGLEFLIYFQGNSAPDKSGLPSDRFSAERTGGSVSTLTIQRTQQEDSAVYLCASSLLQSSGNTIYFGEGSWLTVV.